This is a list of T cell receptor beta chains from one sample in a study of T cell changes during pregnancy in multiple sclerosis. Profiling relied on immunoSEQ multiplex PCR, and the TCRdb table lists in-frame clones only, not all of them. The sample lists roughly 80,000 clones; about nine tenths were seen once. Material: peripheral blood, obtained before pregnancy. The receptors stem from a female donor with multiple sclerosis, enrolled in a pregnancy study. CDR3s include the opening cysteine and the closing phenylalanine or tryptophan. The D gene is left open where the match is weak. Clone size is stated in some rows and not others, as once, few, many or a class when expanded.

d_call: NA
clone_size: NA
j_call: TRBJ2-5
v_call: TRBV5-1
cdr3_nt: TGCGCCAGCAGCTTGGCTGGCACCTCAGAGACCCAGTACTTC
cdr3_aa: CASSLAGTSETQYF

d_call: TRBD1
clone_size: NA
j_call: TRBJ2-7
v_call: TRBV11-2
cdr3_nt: TGTGCCAGCAGCTTAGATTATTCCAGGACAGGTAATAGGTACGAGCAGTACTTC
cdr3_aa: CASSLDYSRTGNRYEQYF

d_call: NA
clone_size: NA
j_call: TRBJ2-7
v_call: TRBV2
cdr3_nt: TGTGCCAGCAGTGAACTAGCCTACGAGCAGTACTTC
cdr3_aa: CASSELAYEQYF

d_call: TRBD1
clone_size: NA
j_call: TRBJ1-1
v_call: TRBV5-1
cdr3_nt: TGCGCCAGCAGCCCCTCCGGGACAGGAGTGAACACTGAAGCTTTCTTT
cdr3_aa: CASSPSGTGVNTEAFF

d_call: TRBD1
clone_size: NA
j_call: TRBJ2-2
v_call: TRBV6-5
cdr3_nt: TGTGCCAGCAGCCCTGGGACAGGGGACACCGGGGAGCTGTTTTTT
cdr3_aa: CASSPGTGDTGELFF

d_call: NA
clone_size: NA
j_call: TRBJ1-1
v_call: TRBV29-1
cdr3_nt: TGCAGCGCCGTCAGGGGACGTACCACTGAAGCTTTCTTT
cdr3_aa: CSAVRGRTTEAFF

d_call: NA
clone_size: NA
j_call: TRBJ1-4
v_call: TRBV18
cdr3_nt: TGTGCCAGCTCACCACTGTTGAGGGGGTTGAATGAAAAACTGTTTTTT
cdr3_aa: CASSPLLRGLNEKLFF

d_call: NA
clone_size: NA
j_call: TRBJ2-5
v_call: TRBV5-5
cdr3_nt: TGTGCCAGCAGCTTTTCCGCCCCGGTCTTGGAGACCCAGTACTTC
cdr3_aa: CASSFSAPVLETQYF

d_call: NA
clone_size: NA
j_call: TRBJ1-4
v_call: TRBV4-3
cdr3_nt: TGCGCCAGCAGCCAAGAAGGGGCCGGCACTAATGAAAAACTGTTTTTT
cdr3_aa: CASSQEGAGTNEKLFF

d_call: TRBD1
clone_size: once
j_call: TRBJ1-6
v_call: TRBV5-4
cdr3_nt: TGTGCCAGCAGCGCCGGGACAGTCTATAATTCACCCCTCCACTTT
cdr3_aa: CASSAGTVYNSPLHF

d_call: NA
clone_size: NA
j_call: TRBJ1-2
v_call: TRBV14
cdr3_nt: TGTGCCAGCAGTATAATCCGGGACTATGGCTACACCTTC
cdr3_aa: CASSIIRDYGYTF

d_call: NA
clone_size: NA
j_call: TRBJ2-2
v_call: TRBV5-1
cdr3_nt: TGCGCCAGCAGCTCACCTCAGACAAAGAACACCGGGGAGCTGTTTTTT
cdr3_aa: CASSSPQTKNTGELFF

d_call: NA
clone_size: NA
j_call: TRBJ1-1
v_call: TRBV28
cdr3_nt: TGTGCCAGCAGTTTAATATTCGGGGACACTGAAGCTTTCTTT
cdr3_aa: CASSLIFGDTEAFF

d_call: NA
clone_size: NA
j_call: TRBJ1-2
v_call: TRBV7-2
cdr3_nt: TGTGCCAGCAGCTTAGTCGGGGTCCACTATGGCTACACCTTC
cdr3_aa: CASSLVGVHYGYTF

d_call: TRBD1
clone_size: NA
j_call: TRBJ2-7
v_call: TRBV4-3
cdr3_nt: TGCGCCAGCAGCCCAGGACAGGGGATATCCTACGAGCAGTACTTC
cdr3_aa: CASSPGQGISYEQYF

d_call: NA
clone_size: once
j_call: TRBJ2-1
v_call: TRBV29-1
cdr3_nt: TGCAGCGTTGACGGGCGGGGACCTACTTACAATGAGCAGTTCTTC
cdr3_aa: CSVDGRGPTYNEQFF

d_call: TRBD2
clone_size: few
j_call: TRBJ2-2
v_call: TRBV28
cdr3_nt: TGTGCCAGCAGGTACAGACTAGCGGGGGTAAACACCGGGGAGCTGTTTTTT
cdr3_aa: CASRYRLAGVNTGELFF

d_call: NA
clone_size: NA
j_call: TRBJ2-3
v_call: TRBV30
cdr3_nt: TGTGCCTGGAGTGTACGGTCAGATACGCAGTATTTT
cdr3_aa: CAWSVRSDTQYF

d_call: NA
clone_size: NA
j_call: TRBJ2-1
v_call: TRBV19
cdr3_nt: TGTGCCAGTAGTATGAGGTTTGAGCAGTTCTTC
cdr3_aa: CASSMRFEQFF

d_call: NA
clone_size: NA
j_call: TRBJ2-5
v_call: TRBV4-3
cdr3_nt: TGCGCCAGCAGCCAAGTGGGTGCTCGAGGGCCCCAGTACTTC
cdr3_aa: CASSQVGARGPQYF

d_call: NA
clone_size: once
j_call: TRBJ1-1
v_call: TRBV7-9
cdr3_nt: TGTGCCAGCAGTATACGGGGCACTGAAGCTTTCTTT
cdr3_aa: CASSIRGTEAFF

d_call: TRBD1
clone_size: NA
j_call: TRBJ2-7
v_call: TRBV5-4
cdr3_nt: TGTGCCAGCAAAGGACAGGGCCGCTACGAGCAGTACTTC
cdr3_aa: CASKGQGRYEQYF

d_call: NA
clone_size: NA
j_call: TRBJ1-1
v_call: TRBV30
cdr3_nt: TGTGCCTGGGGGGGGGCGATCACTGAAGCTTTCTTT
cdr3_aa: CAWGGAITEAFF

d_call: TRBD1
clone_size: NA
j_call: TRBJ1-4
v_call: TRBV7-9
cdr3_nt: TGTGCCAGCAGCTTAGGGGGAGGACAGGGTACGACTAATGAAAAACTGTTTTTT
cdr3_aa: CASSLGGGQGTTNEKLFF

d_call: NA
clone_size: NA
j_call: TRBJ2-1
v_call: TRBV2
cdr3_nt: TGTGCCAGCAGACTACTTGGGAATGAGCAGTTCTTC
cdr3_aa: CASRLLGNEQFF

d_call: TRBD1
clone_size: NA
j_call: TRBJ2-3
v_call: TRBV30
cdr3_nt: TGTGCCTGGAGCCACAGGGGACACACAGATACGCAGTATTTT
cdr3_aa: CAWSHRGHTDTQYF

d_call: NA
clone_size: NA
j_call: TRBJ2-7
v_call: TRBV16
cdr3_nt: TGTGCCAGCAGCCAAGGAAGGGGCTACGAGCAGTACTTC
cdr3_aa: CASSQGRGYEQYF

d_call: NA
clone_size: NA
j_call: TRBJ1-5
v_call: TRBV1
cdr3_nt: TGCACCAGCAGCCAAGATCCGGGGACACCTTTCTTCAATCAGCCCCAGCATTTT
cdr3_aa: CTSSQDPGTPFFNQPQHF

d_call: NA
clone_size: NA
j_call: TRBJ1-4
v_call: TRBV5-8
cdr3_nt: TGTGCCAGCAGCCCGGGGACTTATGCAACTAATGAAAAACTGTTTTTT
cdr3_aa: CASSPGTYATNEKLFF

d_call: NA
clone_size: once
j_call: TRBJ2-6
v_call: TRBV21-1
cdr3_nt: TGTGCCAGCAGCAAATACCGGGTGGGGGCGCGGATGAACGGGGCCAACGTCCTGACTTTC
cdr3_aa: CASSKYRVGARMNGANVLTF

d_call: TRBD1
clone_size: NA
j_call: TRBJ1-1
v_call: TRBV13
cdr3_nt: TGTGCCAGCAGTTCAGCCCGGGACAGGGGCCTGATCACTGAAGCTTTCTTT
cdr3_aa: CASSSARDRGLITEAFF

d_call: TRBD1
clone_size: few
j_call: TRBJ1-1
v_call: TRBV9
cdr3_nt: TGTGCCAGCAGCGTAGGGGACGGGGACAGGCCGGAAGCTTTCTTT
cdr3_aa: CASSVGDGDRPEAFF

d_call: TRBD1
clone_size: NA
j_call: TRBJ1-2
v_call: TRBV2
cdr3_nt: TGTGCCAGCAGTGAAATAAGCGGGACAGGGGGCGGCTACACCTTC
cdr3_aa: CASSEISGTGGGYTF